These 2 T cell receptor beta chains came from one sample sequenced in a study of CD8+ T cells in alopecia areata. The sample's treatment: oral pan-JAK inhibitor, 5-10 mg twice daily. The sequencing template was cDNA reverse transcribed from extracted RNA. TCRdb's copy holds only in-frame clones and misses some; the assay was immunoSEQ multiplex PCR. The sample includes about 200,000 clones, about 50% of them seen just once. This material consisted of CD4+ T cells sorted from blood, taken at week 4, from a patient treated with tofacitinib. These receptors originate from a human donor with alopecia areata.

The J gene is TRBJ1-6, the V gene TRBV6-4; D may be TRBD1 (6 bases). Between the trimmed V and J ends, which lost 3 bases and 7 bases, there was a span of 10 bases. The CDR3 length is 14 residues. Per germline, CDR1 MRHNA and CDR2 SNTAGT. CDR3 DNA: TGTGCCAGCAGTGAAAGCCAGGGGAATTCACCCCTCCACTTT. Encoded protein: CASSESQGNSPLHF.

CDR3 residues: CASSQDIGDRADQPQHF. The CDR3 nucleotides read TGCGCCAGCAGCCAAGATATAGGGGACAGGGCCGATCAGCCCCAGCATTTT. The V and J genes are TRBV4-1 and TRBJ1-5, with 9 bases lining up with TRBD1. Losses at the gene ends were 0 bases for V and 5 bases for J; bases not matched to a gene: 8. Germline CDR1 reads MGHRA; CDR2 reads YSYEKL. CDR3 size: 17 residues.